Here is one TCR beta chain with its context. The antigen this receptor binds is unknown. The record has no base qualities; no much larger clone is one base away. The cohort was made up of 666 healthy bone marrow donors. All cohort members were sampled while nominally healthy, although unrecorded immune exposures were likely present. The donor tested CMV seropositive and was one of the 289 seropositive cohort members. Every donor gave a peripheral blood sample, and the peripheral blood mononuclear cells from that sample were used for TCR beta sequencing. Genomic DNA was extracted from the blood cell samples with the Qiagen DNeasy Blood Extraction Kit. From the germline V gene, CDR1 is SGHRS and CDR2 is YFSETQ. From cysteine to phenylalanine, the CDR3 is 14 amino acids long. The kept DNA is CDR3 alone, 42 bases in frame from the first base. The germline V and J ends show losses of 3 bases and 4 bases respectively, and no gene match explains 6 bases of the junction.

This specimen comes from a study of cytomegalovirus exposure and HLA in healthy donors (dated by TCRdb to the late 2010s). At the level of the whole study: In an earlier analysis of roughly 500 of the donors, about 260 Gb of sequence data and 117 million unique TCR beta sequences from about 190 million T cells were reported. Roughly 290 gigabases of sequencing data and roughly 81 million unique TCR sequences made up an early release that covered about 640 HLA-typed donors. Among the roughly 430 genotyped donors, around 81% belonged to the genetic ancestry cluster associated with self-reported Caucasian donors. The study aimed to test whether cataloging public T cell receptors could reveal signatures of past pathogen exposure. The study profiled the T cell repertoires of 666 subjects by immunosequencing and related them to cytomegalovirus serostatus. In addition to the first cohort of 650 to 750 subjects, a separate validation cohort of 120 different subjects was used. High-throughput TCR immunosequencing, statistical association of individual TCRs with disease status, and machine learning were combined to predict cytomegalovirus infection status. In a later analysis, previously published TCR beta repertoires from 500 to 750 donors were re-analyzed and high-resolution HLA genotyping was added so that TCR occurrence patterns could be studied. In the later analysis, no new phenotypic data were used to find candidate immune exposures; instead, reliance was placed on TCR beta sequences and their occurrence across donors. An earlier analysis of about 600 of the donors used high-throughput TCR beta sequencing to judge whether each TCR beta V gene segment behaved as functional or pseudogenic. Donor age, sex, ethnicity and CMV serostatus were compiled together with the repertoire data. A later genetic analysis used genome-wide SNP genotypes for about three fifths of the 666 donors, treating that subset as a discovery cohort. All discovery cohort repertoires had been generated using a single sequencing platform. Both class I and class II loci were covered by HLA typing, at four-digit resolution. The number of typed donors differed by locus: about 620-640 for A, B, C, DRB1 and DQB1; 522 for DQA1; over 600 for DPA1; and roughly 490 for DPB1. About 5 DR-DQ haplotypes were handled as single units for association and clustering, since linkage in the cohort was strong. Across some 400 genotyped donors of the cohort, an average of approximately 240,000 unique TCR beta nucleotide sequences per donor were sequenced, and about a sixth of those sequences were non-productive.

Beyond this particular receptor, the publication reports: Some IMGT-functional V segments, including TRBV6-2 and TRBV6-3, could not be distinguished by the 87-base-pair reads and were therefore excluded. Because HLA typing was unavailable for some donors at each locus, only the typed subset was used in association tests. V-gene and J-gene trimming of TCR beta chains was associated with a missense DCLRE1C variant in a later genetic analysis, and the association was replicated in an independent cohort. In both the original and validation cohorts, the classifier was reported to diagnose cytomegalovirus status with high specificity and sensitivity. In an earlier analysis of around 600 of the donors, most TCR beta V segments were observed in productive rearrangements about 90% or about 30% of the time, broadly matching IMGT annotations. This cohort had only TCR beta chains sequenced, and the lack of alpha or paired-chain data limited which features could be detected. The presence/absence analyses assumed that sequencing depth was roughly uniform across donors, and that assumption may not be true. According to a later analysis, TCR association rates differed among HLA loci, with DRB1 alleles showing the most associated TCRs and HLA-C alleles showing the fewest. A few of the identified cytomegalovirus-associated TCR beta chains were confirmed in vitro to be specific for cytomegalovirus antigens. According to a later genetic analysis, donors in an Asian-associated ancestry cluster had fewer N-insertions in productive TCRs than the approximately 630-donor mean. Compared with equally common non-associated chains, HLA-associated TCR beta chains in a later analysis were more clonally expanded and had lower generation probabilities. According to a later analysis, parvovirus B19, influenza, CMV and Epstein-Barr virus appeared linked to several top co-occurrence clusters. The authors suggested that the approach could potentially be extended to other disease states and immunological phenotypes. The earlier analysis of about 600 of the donors excluded approximately 17 rarely observed V segments, including chromosome 9 orphons, because counts were too low. When HLA alleles, especially DR and DQ, strongly co-occurred, TCR associations were difficult to assign to individual alleles. Immune exposure information for the cohort was limited to CMV serostatus. Linkage disequilibrium might explain the correlated functional status among segregating V segments, but an unknown experimental factor could not be ruled out. A later analysis associated about 17,000 TCR beta sequences with specific HLA alleles at a false discovery rate of 0.05. Across donors, most TCR sequences were observed very rarely, whereas some public TCRs were present in many individuals. A cluster of highly shared sequence variants was judged likely to represent a technical artifact of the sequencing pipeline. According to a later analysis, most CMV-associated TCR beta chains appeared to be HLA-restricted, and the HLA associations seemed to be driven largely by CMV exposure. In the study, 150 to 200 TCR beta chains were listed as associated with cytomegalovirus. A further reported finding was that TCR beta sequences accurately predicted the HLA-A and HLA-B alleles for most subjects in the first cohort.

Library prep was done by the immunoSEQ multiplex PCR assay. The multiplex PCR relied on a mix of 60 forward primers for TCR Vbeta segments and 13 reverse primers for TCR Jbeta segments. A multiplex PCR assay on genomic DNA amplified the CDR3 region of rearranged TCR beta genes. Amplified TCR beta libraries were sequenced as 87-base-pair reads on the Illumina HiSeq System. Regarding the original processing steps: In a later analysis, around 80 million unique TCR beta chains were counted across the 666 repertoires, and roughly 11 million of these chains were shared by at least two donors. A nearest-neighbor algorithm error-corrected the raw reads and collapsed the reads into unique sequences, merging closely related sequences to remove PCR and sequencing errors. V, D and J gene segments were assigned by aligning CDR3 sequences to IMGT reference sequences. For a sequence to be retained, a match of at least six nucleotides to both a V gene segment and a J gene segment was required. A rearrangement was called productive if the CDR3 had no stop codons and remained in frame with V and J, and every other rearrangement was called non-productive. CDR3 was defined by IMGT convention, running from the second conserved V-encoded cysteine to the conserved J-encoded phenylalanine. The earlier analysis of 450 to 750 of the donors excluded any sequence lacking an unambiguous match to a single V gene segment. In an earlier analysis of around 590 of the donors, a V segment was called functional when productive rearrangements were above 56.7%, and segregating when the standard deviation between donors exceeded 5%. To diagnose cytomegalovirus status from the catalog of TCR beta chain sequences, a statistical classification framework was built. A later analysis assigned V and J genes by comparing TCR nucleotide sequences with IMGT/GENE-DB human TR gene sequences. Using the TCRdist pipeline, a later analysis assigned CDR3 sequences along with most-parsimonious VDJ recombination scenarios. In a later analysis, every TCR beta chain was defined by the combination of its CDR3 amino acid sequence and its V-gene family, and reads without a unique V-gene family were dropped. As a way to deal with suspected cross-contamination and a sequencing artifact, a later analysis dropped roughly 620 nucleotide sequences that were highly shared and had low generation probability. In a later analysis, a clonal expansion index was calculated for each public chain from normalized within-repertoire ranks of inferred template counts. A later analysis computed generation probabilities with a VDJ recombination model fitted to out-of-frame rearrangements, and checked the results against IGoR. A later analysis scored TCR-TCR, TCR-HLA and TCR-CMV co-occurrence with hypergeometric tests, applying a repertoire-size bias correction to TCR pairs. In a later analysis, false discovery rates were estimated by permuting HLA or CMV assignments 20 times. A later analysis grouped co-occurring TCRs with DBSCAN, adding TCRdist sequence similarity when clustering within HLA-allele-positive subsets. Repertoires with fewer than 30,000 or more than 120,000 public chains, plus five repertoires with anomalous nucleotide sharing, were excluded from co-occurrence clustering. In TCRdb, the immuneACCESS table is reduced to in-frame sequences with V and J assigned. These tables do not hold every clone; where another copy was compared, an unresolved V gene accounts for under half, and the others remain unexplained. That table is the source of V, J and clone size, and D and trimming were worked out from the DNA. Within this sample are about 140,000 clones, with about 80% of them counted one time only. Jointly, the top ten make up about 1.4% of the sample.

This receptor was identified in a man aged 30-40 years in good health and CMV-seropositive. The sequenced material came from PBMCs. Rearrangement joined TRBV5-1 to TRBJ2-5, with 7 bases in between that match TRBD2. Here the CDR3 is given as CASSSGLVLETQYF. DNA sequence: TGCGCCAGCAGCTCCGGACTAGTCTTAGAGACCCAGTACTTC.